This TCR beta chain was identified in a study of cytomegalovirus exposure and HLA in healthy donors. Study overall: The study's early data release held roughly 91 million unique TCRs from HLA-typed donors. Falling in the Caucasian-associated ancestry cluster were 65% to 90% of some 400 genotyped donors.

With respect to this clone: The junction differs from germline at one of its ends, possibly a read error.

Vbeta (60) and Jbeta (13) primers were used in the PCR. Some clones are missing from TCRdb's copy, which holds only in-frame ones; the method was immunoSEQ multiplex PCR. The table records fewer than 200,000 clones, approximately 80% of them present only once. CDR3 length: 12 residues. Germline V gives CDR1 LNHDA, CDR2 SQIVND (reference sequence). The sequence derives from a woman under 40 in good health and CMV-seropositive. Source material: PBMCs. This sequence joins TRBV19 and TRBJ1-2, with a weak D call TRBD1 (5 bases). The CDR3 loop reads CASSKRQIGYTF. The CDR3 DNA is TGTGCCAGCAGTAAACGACAGATTGGCTACACCTTC.